One and the same sample provided the 23 T cell receptor beta chains below, sequenced in a study of identifying expanded T cells in peripheral blood. The table came from immunoSEQ multiplex PCR; TCRdb's copy has only in-frame clones and leaves some out. The sample consists of about 98,000 clones, around 89% of them appearing once. The sample was blood. The receptors originated from a person aged 18 to 75 in good health.

This clone was found once. This rearrangement joins TRBV19 to TRBJ2-7, with D unclear. This CDR3 is built from 14 residues. V was pared by 5 bases and J by 1 base, with 12 bases between. The germline V gene has CDR1 LNHDA and CDR2 SQIVND (reference sequence). CDR3 region: CASSPRGKSYEQYF. CDR3 nucleotide sequence: TGTGCCAGTAGTCCACGCGGCAAGTCCTACGAGCAGTACTTC.

The chain joins TRBV15 to TRBJ2-7; D remains ambiguous. Germline V lookup: CDR1 LNHNV, CDR2 YYDKDF (reference sequence). With 0 bases removed from V and 0 bases from J, the gap between germline ends came to 6 bases. The CDR3 covers 14 residues. The CDR3 coding sequence is TGTGCCACCAGCAGAGAGCGGAACTCCTACGAGCAGTACTTC. As protein: CATSRERNSYEQYF.

The chain carries TRBV7-3 and TRBJ2-6; D is ambiguous. The CDR3 runs 16 residues. Looked up from germline, CDR1 is SGHTA and CDR2 is FQGTGA. V shed 3 bases and J shed 0 bases, with 9 bases lying between them. The CDR3 bases are TGTGCCAGCAGCTTCTTCCCAGCCTCTGGGGCCAACGTCCTGACTTTC. Amino acids: CASSFFPASGANVLTF.

In its sample, this clone was seen once. The chain joins TRBV30 to TRBJ1-2; 9 bases match TRBD1. The CDR3 loop spans 13 amino acids. Looked up from germline, CDR1 is GTSNPN and CDR2 is SVGIG (reference sequence). Trimming at V came to 8 bases and at J to 0 bases, leaving 4 bases not matched to a gene. The chain's CDR3 is CAGQGHTNYGYTF. CDR3 bases: TGTGCCGGACAGGGGCATACTAACTATGGCTACACCTTC. The full variable domain, in which reference TRBV30 and TRBJ1-2 provide the parts outside the CDR3, is SQTIHQWPATLVQPVGSPLSLECTVEGTSNPNLYWYRQAAGRGLQLLFYSVGIGQISSEVPQNLSASRPQDRQFILSSKKLLLSDSGFYLCAGQGHTNYGYTFGSGTRLTVV.

This sequence joins TRBV5-1 and TRBJ2-1; D not resolved. Per germline, CDR1 SGHRS and CDR2 YFSETQ. The CDR3 contains 13 residues. V was clipped by 0 bases and J by 4 bases, with 5 bases between them. The CDR3 bases are TGCGCCAGCAGCTTGGCCCCTTACAATGAGCAGTTCTTC. Translation gives CASSLAPYNEQFF.

The V call is TRBV9, the J call TRBJ2-7; 10 bases are a match to TRBD2. Germline trimming cut 0 bases from V and 4 bases from J; bases unmatched to any gene: 4. The CDR3 extends over 15 amino acids. Germline CDR1 reads SGDLS; CDR2 reads YYNGEE. DNA for the CDR3: TGTGCCAGCAGCGTAGCTAGCGGGAGAGGGTACGAGCAGTACTTC. This gives the protein CASSVASGRGYEQYF.

In its sample, this clone was seen a few times. V usage is TRBV2 and J usage is TRBJ2-5; D might be TRBD1 (6 bases). The V gene lost 5 bases and the J gene lost 1 base, with 11 bases spanning the gap. Germline CDR1 is SNHLY and CDR2 is FYNNEI. This CDR3 has 14 amino acids. In nucleotides, the CDR3 is TGTGCCAGCAGTAGTAGACAGGTCCAAGAGACCCAGTACTTC. Translated: CASSSRQVQETQYF. The full variable domain, in which reference TRBV2 and TRBJ2-5 provide the parts outside the CDR3, is EPEVTQTPSHQVTQMGQEVILRCVPISNHLYFYWYRQILGQKVEFLVSFYNNEISEKSEIFDDQFSVERPDGSNFTLKIRSTKLEDSAMYFCASSSRQVQETQYFGPGTRLLVL.

V usage is TRBV7-2 and J usage is TRBJ1-2; D is unresolved. Deletions cut 3 bases from V and 3 bases from J, with 17 bases between. The CDR3 is made up of 16 amino acids. The germline V gene encodes CDR1 SGHTA and CDR2 FQGNSA. Here the CDR3 reads CASSLRFRELDYGYTF. CDR3 nucleotides: TGTGCCAGCAGCTTGAGATTTAGAGAGTTGGACTATGGCTACACCTTC.

V gene TRBV28 combines with J gene TRBJ2-1; 9 bases align to TRBD2. V dropped 6 bases and J dropped 4; count of bases not matched to a gene: 7. The CDR3 totals 15 residues. Germline CDR1 reads MDHEN; CDR2 reads SYDVKM. The CDR3 is CASSLSGSRYNEQFF. In DNA form, the CDR3 reads TGTGCCAGCAGCCTTAGCGGGAGTAGATACAATGAGCAGTTCTTC.

The CDR3 region is CASSQASRQGGPTNEKLFF. CDR3 nucleotide sequence: TGCGCCAGCAGCCAAGCCTCCCGACAGGGTGGGCCAACTAATGAAAAACTGTTTTTT. V and J are TRBV4-1 and TRBJ1-4, with TRBD1 matching 7 bases. CDR1 and CDR2 from the germline V gene are MGHRA and YSYEKL. This CDR3 is built from 19 residues. The ends lost 1 base at V and 0 bases at J; junction bases unmatched: 11.

J is TRBJ1-1 and V is TRBV5-1; D is unclear. The CDR3 runs 15 residues. Germline CDR1 reads SGHRS; CDR2 reads YFSETQ. V gave up 4 bases and J gave up 4 bases, with 17 bases separating them. The CDR3 coding sequence is TGCGCCAGCAGCCTACTTACGTCTGGGAGCACTGAAGCTTTCTTT. Residues: CASSLLTSGSTEAFF. The full variable domain, completed using reference TRBV5-1 and TRBJ1-1, is KAGVTQTPRYLIKTRGQQVTLSCSPISGHRSVSWYQQTPGQGLQFLFEYFSETQRNKGNFPGRFSGRQFSNSRSEMNVSTLELGDSALYLCASSLLTSGSTEAFFGQGTRLTVV.

This rearrangement joins TRBV7-9 to TRBJ1-4, with D hard to call. Trimming shortened V by 5 bases and J by 7 bases, and 14 bases separated the two germline ends. Germline V lookup: CDR1 SEHNR, CDR2 FQNEAQ (reference sequence). The CDR3 covers 14 residues. The CDR3 sequence: CASSETVRGEKLFF. CDR3 DNA sequence: TGTGCCAGCAGCGAGACTGTTCGGGGTGAAAAACTGTTTTTT.

The rearrangement uses TRBV18 and TRBJ2-1; no definite D call. Germline CDR1 KGHSH, CDR2 LQKENI. The V and J ends lost 1 base and 0 bases respectively, with 10 bases between them. The CDR3 is 16 amino acids. The CDR3, as DNA: TGTGCCAGCTCACCACGAGTCTCCCGCTCCTACAATGAGCAGTTCTTC. This translates into CASSPRVSRSYNEQFF.

This clone was picked up a small number of times. The rearrangement uses TRBV7-3 and TRBJ1-6; 7 bases align to TRBD1. Germline V gene sequence: CDR1 SGHTA, CDR2 FQGTGA. V trimming: 5 bases; J trimming: 8 bases; junction bases outside the gene matches: 6. The length of the CDR3 is 14 residues. This chain's CDR3 is CASSPGTADSPLHF. Written as DNA, the CDR3 is TGTGCCAGCAGCCCTGGGACAGCGGATTCACCCCTCCACTTT.

This clone was recorded a few times. This chain links TRBV10-2 with TRBJ1-1; D unclear. The CDR3 is 13 residues long. Germline CDR1 is WSHSY and CDR2 is SAAADI. The V gene lost 4 bases and the J gene lost 2 bases, with 8 bases spanning the gap. CDR3 in amino acids: CASSVGPNTEAFF. Here the CDR3 DNA reads TGCGCCAGCAGTGTCGGCCCTAACACTGAAGCTTTCTTT.

The rearrangement joins TRBV6-1 to TRBJ1-5; D perhaps matches TRBD1 (5 bases). Germline V gene sequence: CDR1 MNHNS, CDR2 SASEGT. CDR3 size: 14 residues. Between the trimmed V and J ends, which lost 2 bases and 9 bases, there was a span of 14 bases. In DNA form, the CDR3 reads TGTGCCAGCAGTGAATCGACGGGGAGGGGGCCCCAGCATTTT. The encoded protein is CASSESTGRGPQHF.

The rearrangement uses TRBV5-6 and TRBJ1-1; the match to TRBD1 covers 7 bases. Germline trimming cut 2 bases from V and 11 bases from J; bases unmatched to any gene: 6. This CDR3 is 12 amino acids long. CDR1 and CDR2 from the germline V gene are SGHDT and YYEEEE. CDR3 loop: CASSFQGVDAFF. CDR3 coding DNA: TGTGCCAGCAGCTTCCAGGGGGTTGACGCTTTCTTT.

This clone showed up just once. The chain is built from TRBV5-1 and TRBJ2-3; 15 positions match TRBD2. V was clipped by 4 bases and J by 4 bases; unmatched bases: 4. This CDR3 has 16 residues. Germline CDR1 reads SGHRS; CDR2 reads YFSETQ. The CDR3 sequence: CASSPGLAGGADTQYF. For the CDR3, the DNA is TGCGCCAGCAGCCCGGGACTAGCGGGAGGTGCAGATACGCAGTATTTT.

This clone has just one count. This chain connects TRBV7-9 to TRBJ2-5; D uncertain. In germline, CDR1 is SEHNR, CDR2 FQNEAQ (reference sequence). V was pared by 5 bases and J by 5 bases, with 18 bases between. This CDR3 is 15 amino acids long. CDR3 loop: CASSQVGTKEETQYF. CDR3 in DNA: TGTGCCAGCAGCCAGGTCGGTACCAAGGAGGAGACCCAGTACTTC. The entire variable domain, with the rest obtained from reference TRBV7-9 and TRBJ2-5, is as follows: DTGVSQNPRHKITKRGQNVTFRCDPISEHNRLYWYRQTLGQGPEFLTYFQNEAQLEKSRLLSDRFSAERPKGSFSTLEIQRTEQGDSAMYLCASSQVGTKEETQYFGPGTRLLVL.

The V call is TRBV19, the J call TRBJ2-5, with D possibly being TRBD2 (5 bases). Germline CDR1 LNHDA, CDR2 SQIVND (reference sequence). The CDR3 is 15 residues long. V was trimmed by 2 bases and J by 4 bases, leaving 14 bases between them. The DNA of the CDR3 is TGTGCCAGTAGTATACGCCCCCGGGGAGCAGAGACCCAGTACTTC. Residues: CASSIRPRGAETQYF.

The V gene is TRBV7-9, the J gene TRBJ1-2, with TRBD1 as a possible D gene (6 bases). The CDR3 contains 14 residues. V was cut by 2 bases and J by 5 bases, with 12 bases left in between. CDR1 is SEHNR, CDR2 FQNEAQ, per germline (reference sequence). DNA of the CDR3: TGTGCCAGCAGCTTACCGGACAGAGAGTATGGCTACACCTTC. Translated: CASSLPDREYGYTF.

V usage is TRBV6-5 and J usage is TRBJ2-5; tentatively, D is TRBD1 (6 bases). Trimming shortened V by 4 bases and J by 3 bases, and 15 bases separated the two germline ends. The CDR3 sequence is 15 residues long. CDR1 MNHEY and CDR2 SVGAGI come from the germline V gene. CDR3 residues: CASSSAGAIKETQYF. As DNA, the CDR3 is TGTGCCAGCAGTTCTGCAGGGGCGATTAAAGAGACCCAGTACTTC.

The chain combines TRBV5-1 with TRBJ2-2; TRBD2 matches at 13 bases. The CDR3 sequence is 16 residues long. V was clipped by 3 bases and J by 7 bases; unmatched bases: 6. Germline-derived CDR1 and CDR2 are SGHRS and YFSETQ. For the CDR3, the DNA is TGCGCCAGCAGCTCGACTAGCGGGGGGCCGGGCGGGGAGCTGTTTTTT. Its protein product is CASSSTSGGPGGELFF.